The present TCR beta chain was sequenced within a study of Graves' ophthalmopathy and Graves' hyperthyroidism. About the study: Stable hyperthyroid donors showed no ophthalmopathy during 18 months follow-up.

The CDR3 consists of 16 residues. Trimming pared 5 bases from V and 2 bases from J, leaving 18 bases between. The germline CDR1 and CDR2 sequences are SNHLY and FYNNEI. Aged 18 to 65, hyperthyroidism patients had been newly diagnosed, with under 2 months' duration. Researchers took RNA transcripts and amplified TCR beta CDR3 regions from them. Amplification began with first-round RT-PCR using HTBI primers, then second-round multiplex PCR was performed. TCRdb analysed the multiplex PCR reads with MiXCR anew, one entry per CDR3 protein. The data contain a few hundred thousand distinct CDR3 sequences, approximately 35% of them singletons. This clonotype was detected many times.

The V and J genes are TRBV2 and TRBJ1-2; D call uncertain. Sequenced input: peripheral blood or thyroid tissue (not recorded which). This TCR came from an adult man with Graves' hyperthyroidism. In DNA form, the CDR3 reads TGTGCCAGCAGTTTAGGACGGACCGGGTGGAACTATGGCTACACCTTC. Translating gives CASSLGRTGWNYGYTF.